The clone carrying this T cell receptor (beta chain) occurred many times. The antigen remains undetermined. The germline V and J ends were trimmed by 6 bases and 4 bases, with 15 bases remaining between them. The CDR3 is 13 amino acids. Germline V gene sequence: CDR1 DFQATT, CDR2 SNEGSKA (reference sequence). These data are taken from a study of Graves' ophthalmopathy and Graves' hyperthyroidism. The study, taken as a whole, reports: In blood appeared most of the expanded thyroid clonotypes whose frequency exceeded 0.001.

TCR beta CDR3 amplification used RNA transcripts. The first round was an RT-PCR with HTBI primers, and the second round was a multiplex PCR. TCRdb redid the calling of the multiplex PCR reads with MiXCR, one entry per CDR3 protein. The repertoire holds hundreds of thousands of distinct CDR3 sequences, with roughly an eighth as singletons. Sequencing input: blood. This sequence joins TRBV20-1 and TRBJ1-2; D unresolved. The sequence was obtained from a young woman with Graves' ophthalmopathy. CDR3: CSASPGSAYGYTF. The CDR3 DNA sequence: TGCAGTGCCTCTCCTGGATCCGCCTATGGCTACACCTTC.